Given below is one T cell receptor (beta chain) in context. This clonotype was found a few times. Its target antigen remains unknown. The sample holds no much larger clone one base away, and base qualities are not on file. Instrument on record: Illumina NovaSeq 6000. TCR cDNA was synthesized by 5'RACE template switching, which introduced a universal primer site and unique molecular identifiers. cDNA synthesis was primed from both the TCR alpha and TCR beta constant segments. Libraries were amplified in two PCR steps, with sample barcodes and sequencing adapters added in the second step. Sequencing of libraries was done on Illumina HiSeq 2500 (2x100 bp) or NovaSeq (2x150 bp). The paper's processing steps were these. Demultiplexing of reads and collapsing into UMI consensus sequences were performed with MIGEC, and V(D)J alignment was carried out with MiXCR. Vaccine-responding clonotypes were defined with edgeR using replicate PBMC samples, requiring FDR below 0.01 and a log2 fold change above 5 up to day 15. Bulk clonotypes were assigned CD4 or CD8 identity according to which sequenced CD4 or CD8 repertoire held them at higher abundance. The public sequencing data were trimmed at Q25 with fastp and processed into clonotypes with MiXCR by TCRdb, which kept only in-frame beta chains. CDR3 protein duplicates are merged, each entry listing the most common genes and DNA. Clone size and V and J calls follow TCRdb, not the original study. This sample lists about 340,000 distinct CDR3 sequences; about an eighth were detected once. 2.5% to 4% of the sample belongs to the ten largest clones.

This specimen belongs to a study of T cells after yellow fever vaccination (dated by TCRdb to between 2019 and 2020). Study-wide context: Libraries from fractions with low cell numbers were prepared with the SMART-Seq v4 Ultra Low Input RNA kit. To track T-cell clones before and after primary and booster YFV17D yellow fever vaccination, bulk TCR alpha and beta repertoires were sequenced longitudinally. Blood samples were taken at several timepoints before and after primary and secondary immunization, and bulk PBMC replicates and cell subsets were isolated. Two healthy male donors, one aged 18 to 30 and one aged 30 to 40 years, were included in the cohort.

Including the terminal cysteine and phenylalanine, the CDR3 comprises 16 residues. CDR3 DNA is the only sequence kept; it has 48 bases, read in frame from the first base. CDR1 and CDR2 were assigned from the germline V gene as MNHEY and SVGAGI. The germline V and J ends show losses of 0 bases and 4 bases respectively, and no gene match explains 5 bases of the junction. Taken with the paper, the label for treatment or condition translates to: live attenuated yellow fever vaccine strain. PBMCs were isolated from peripheral blood using a standard Ficoll-Paque protocol. Dynabeads CD4 and CD8 positive selection kits were used to isolate CD4 and CD8 T-cell fractions. TriZol was used to extract RNA from bulk PBMCs, CD4 and CD8 fractions, and dextramer-positive and dextramer-negative fractions. General findings and caveats noted by the study authors: Only a couple of donors were included in the study, so the extent to which the findings can be generalized is limited. A small fraction of clonotypes appeared in both the CD4 and CD8 compartments, likely as a result of convergent recombination. Computational filtering was required because FACS-sorted repertoires could contain abundant contaminating clonotypes from the bulk population. Most clones expanded after primary vaccination were re-detected after the booster (around 96% of CD4 and roughly 85% of CD8), suggesting broad memory maintenance. Compared with the primary T-cell response, the secondary T-cell response was weaker but faster, peaking on day 5 rather than day 15.

The sequences come from CD4+ T cells sorted from PBMCs, collected 15 days after the yellow fever booster vaccination. The receptor comes from a young man who received the YFV17D yellow fever vaccine. The chain uses TRBV6-5 and TRBJ2-1; 8 central bases correspond to TRBD1. The DNA reads as follows: TGTGCCAGCAGTTACTCCGCAGGGGGCGGGTACAATGAGCAGTTCTTC. Its protein reads: CASSYSAGGGYNEQFF.